This paragraph reports one T cell receptor (gamma chain). This specimen comes from a study of gamma-delta chains in newborns, infants, children. Overall study: Innate gammadelta T cells reportedly expand polyclonally right after birth, driven by microbial exposure, per the title.

After removal of 6 bases from V and 5 bases from J, the junction contained 3 bases not matched to a gene. Germline V CDR1 and CDR2: EGSNGY, YDSYNSKV. This CDR3 contains 12 residues. TCRdb reanalysed the reads via CATT. Among over 3,000 gamma-chain clones listed, about 55% were seen once. The chain employs TRGV2 and TRGJP2. TCRdb gives no J gene; it was assigned here by matching the DNA to germline. The source material was blood. This clonotype originated in a child who was a newborn, infant or young child, either healthy, febrile or measles-vaccinated (not recorded which). The CDR3 is CATWLSDWIKTF. DNA for the CDR3: TGTGCCACCTGGCTGAGTGATTGGATCAAGACGTTT.